The TCR beta chain described here comes from a study of beta chain features in type 1 diabetes. The investigators reverse transcribed all of the isolated RNA, so they sequenced expressed TCRB transcripts. Some clones are missing from TCRdb's copy, which holds only in-frame ones; the method was immunoSEQ multiplex PCR. The repertoire includes just over 450,000 clones, roughly 31% of them detected once, and more than 0.055% sits in the top ten. Notes on this clone: Its antigen is as yet unknown.

V was pared by 3 bases and J by 0 bases, with 6 bases of the junction left unmatched. Germline V gene data show CDR1 as SGHDT and CDR2 as YYEEEE. The CDR3 sequence is 15 residues long. The study, taken as a whole, reports: More deletions and fewer insertions at VDJ junctions were found in patients with type 1 diabetes. Among all four CD4+ subsets, Type 1 diabetes patients had TCRB CDR3s that were moderately but significantly shorter.

The V gene is TRBV5-6, the J gene TRBJ2-7; 7 nucleotides align to TRBD1. This sequence was found in a man younger than 35 in good health. Sequencing input: naive CD4+ T cells from blood. Written as DNA, the CDR3 is TGTGCCAGCAGCTCTCTGGACAGGACCTCCTACGAGCAGTACTTC. This sequence encodes CASSSLDRTSYEQYF.